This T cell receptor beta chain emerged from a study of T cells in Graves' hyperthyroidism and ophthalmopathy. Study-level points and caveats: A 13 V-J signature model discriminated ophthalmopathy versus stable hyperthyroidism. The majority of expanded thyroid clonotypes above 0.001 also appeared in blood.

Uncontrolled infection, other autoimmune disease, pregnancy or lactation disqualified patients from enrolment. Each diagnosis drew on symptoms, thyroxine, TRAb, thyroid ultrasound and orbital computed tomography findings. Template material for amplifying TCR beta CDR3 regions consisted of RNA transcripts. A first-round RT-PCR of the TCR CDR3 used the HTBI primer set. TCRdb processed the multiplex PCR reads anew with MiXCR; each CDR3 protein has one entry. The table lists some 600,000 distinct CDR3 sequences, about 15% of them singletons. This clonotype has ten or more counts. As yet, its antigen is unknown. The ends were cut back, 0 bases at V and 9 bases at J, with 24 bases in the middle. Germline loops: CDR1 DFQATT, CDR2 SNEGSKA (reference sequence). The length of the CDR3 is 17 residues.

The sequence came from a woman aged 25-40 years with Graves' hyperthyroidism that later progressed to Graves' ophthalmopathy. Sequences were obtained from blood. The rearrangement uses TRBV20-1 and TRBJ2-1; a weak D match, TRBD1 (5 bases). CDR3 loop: CSARDPLLSGAKSEQFF. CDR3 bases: TGCAGTGCTAGAGATCCCCTTTTGTCTGGGGCTAAATCTGAGCAGTTCTTC.